These T cell receptor beta chains were read from a single sample in a study of blood T cell repertoires in COVID-19. TCRdb's table, derived via immunoSEQ multiplex PCR, lists solely in-frame clones and lacks some. Altogether 350,000 to 400,000 clones are present, around 89% being singletons, with the ten largest covering 3%. Sequenced sample: peripheral blood. Every receptor here comes from a woman between 25 and 40 years old with COVID-19, enrolled during active disease. Both conserved end residues are part of each CDR3. The D gene is left open where the match is weak. Size values are once, few and many counts, or a class for expanded clones, and some rows have none.

D: TRBD2; V: TRBV24-1; J: TRBJ2-3; size: NA; DNA: TGTGCCACCAGTATTGGGACTAGCGAATCCTCACCGCAGTATTTT; CDR3: CATSIGTSESSPQYF
D: TRBD2; V: TRBV30; J: TRBJ2-3; size: NA; DNA: TGTGCCTGGAGTGTATCGCTAGCGGGCGATACGCAGTATTTT; CDR3: CAWSVSLAGDTQYF
D: TRBD2; V: TRBV9; J: TRBJ2-5; size: NA; DNA: TGTGCCAGCAGCGCACAACTAGCGGTCGTAGAGACCCAGTACTTC; CDR3: CASSAQLAVVETQYF
D: NA; V: TRBV12-5; J: TRBJ2-3; size: NA; DNA: TGTGCTAGTGGTCTGGGGGCGGGCACCTCTTTGGATACGCAGTATTTT; CDR3: CASGLGAGTSLDTQYF
D: TRBD1; V: TRBV4-3; J: TRBJ2-7; size: NA; DNA: TGCGCCAGCAGCCAAGTCGTTAGGGGGCCCTACGAGCAGTACTTC; CDR3: CASSQVVRGPYEQYF
D: TRBD1; V: TRBV19; J: TRBJ1-5; size: NA; DNA: TGTGCCAGTAATCTACAGGGGTATAGCAATCAGCCCCAGCATTTT; CDR3: CASNLQGYSNQPQHF
D: NA; V: TRBV5-1; J: TRBJ1-1; size: NA; DNA: TGCGCCAGCGGTGGGGAAGCGGGGGACACTGAAGCTTTCTTT; CDR3: CASGGEAGDTEAFF
D: TRBD1; V: TRBV29-1; J: TRBJ1-2; size: NA; DNA: TGCAGCGTCGTACAGGGGCTCGTCTCGGATGGCTACACCTTC; CDR3: CSVVQGLVSDGYTF
D: TRBD1; V: TRBV15; J: TRBJ2-3; size: NA; DNA: TGTGCCACGAAGGGGACAGGGTACACAGATACGCAGTATTTT; CDR3: CATKGTGYTDTQYF
D: TRBD1; V: TRBV3-1/TRBV3-2; J: TRBJ2-1; size: once; DNA: TGTGCCAGCAGCCAAGTTAGACAGGGGGCGCAATACAATGAGCAGTTCTTC; CDR3: CASSQVRQGAQYNEQFF
D: NA; V: TRBV6-6; J: TRBJ2-2; size: NA; DNA: TGTGCCAGCAGTTACCGGGACATTAACACCGGGGAGCTGTTTTTT; CDR3: CASSYRDINTGELFF
D: NA; V: TRBV3-1/TRBV3-2; J: TRBJ2-1; size: NA; DNA: TGTGCCAGCAGCCAACACTGGAGAGAGAGCTCCTACAATGAGCAGTTCTTC; CDR3: CASSQHWRESSYNEQFF
D: NA; V: TRBV7-9; J: TRBJ1-3; size: NA; DNA: TGTGCCAGCAGCTTACAGGTTATCCGAGGGGGAAACACCATATATTTT; CDR3: CASSLQVIRGGNTIYF
D: TRBD1; V: TRBV7-2; J: TRBJ1-2; size: NA; DNA: TGTGCCAGCAGCTCAAAGCCAGGGGGCCTTGGCTACACCTTC; CDR3: CASSSKPGGLGYTF
D: TRBD1; V: TRBV18; J: TRBJ1-3; size: few; DNA: TGTGCCAGCTCACCACCCGAGACAGGGTGGGGAAACACCATATATTTT; CDR3: CASSPPETGWGNTIYF
D: TRBD1; V: TRBV12-3/TRBV12-4; J: TRBJ1-2; size: once; DNA: TGTGCCAGCAGTCGGACAGGGGGCTACACCTTC; CDR3: CASSRTGGYTF
D: TRBD1; V: TRBV9; J: TRBJ1-1; size: NA; DNA: TGTGCCAGCAGCGTAGCTATCAGGGGGCTCAACACTGAAGCTTTCTTT; CDR3: CASSVAIRGLNTEAFF
D: TRBD1; V: TRBV6-5; J: TRBJ2-7; size: NA; DNA: TGTGCCAGCAGTTCCAGCGGACAGGGTCGAGAGGGCGAGCAGTACTTC; CDR3: CASSSSGQGREGEQYF
D: TRBD1; V: TRBV5-4; J: TRBJ2-2; size: once; DNA: TGTGCCATCCTGGTAGGGGGCGCCGGGGAGCTGTTTTTT; CDR3: CAILVGGAGELFF
D: TRBD2; V: TRBV9; J: TRBJ2-3; size: NA; DNA: TGTGCCAGCAGCGTAGCACTAGCGGGAGCCACAGATACGCAGTATTTT; CDR3: CASSVALAGATDTQYF
D: NA; V: TRBV27; J: TRBJ2-1; size: once; DNA: TGTGCCAGCAGTTTAGGCTCAGGAGGTGAGCAGTTCTTC; CDR3: CASSLGSGGEQFF
D: NA; V: TRBV28; J: TRBJ2-7; size: NA; DNA: TGTGCCAGCACCCCCACCGACAGGTCCTACGAGCAGTACTTC; CDR3: CASTPTDRSYEQYF
D: NA; V: TRBV6-2/TRBV6-3; J: TRBJ1-3; size: NA; DNA: TGTGCCAGCAGTCTCAGGGTCAGCTCTGGAAACACCATATATTTT; CDR3: CASSLRVSSGNTIYF
D: NA; V: TRBV5-1; J: TRBJ2-7; size: once; DNA: TGCGCCAGCAGCTTGGGGACATTCTACGAGCAGTACTTC; CDR3: CASSLGTFYEQYF
D: TRBD2; V: TRBV4-3; J: TRBJ2-1; size: NA; DNA: TGCGCCAGCAGCCAGTCCCTGGGAGGGGTCAATGAGCAGTTCTTC; CDR3: CASSQSLGGVNEQFF
D: TRBD2; V: TRBV9; J: TRBJ2-2; size: NA; DNA: TGTGCCAGCAGCGTTCTAGGACTAGCGGGAGTAGGGGAGCTGTTTTTT; CDR3: CASSVLGLAGVGELFF
D: TRBD1; V: TRBV15; J: TRBJ2-7; size: NA; DNA: TGTGCCACCAGCAGAGATTTAGACAGGGAATACGAGCAGTACTTC; CDR3: CATSRDLDREYEQYF
D: TRBD2; V: TRBV6-1; J: TRBJ2-1; size: once; DNA: TGTGCCAGCAGTGTGGAGCGGGGGGTTTACAATGAGCAGTTCTTC; CDR3: CASSVERGVYNEQFF
D: NA; V: TRBV27; J: TRBJ2-3; size: NA; DNA: TGTGCCAGCAGTTCCCGACAGATCACTAGCACAGATACGCAGTATTTT; CDR3: CASSSRQITSTDTQYF
D: TRBD1; V: TRBV11-2; J: TRBJ1-1; size: NA; DNA: TGTGCCAGCAGCTACGTGACAGGGATGAACACTGAAGCTTTCTTT; CDR3: CASSYVTGMNTEAFF
D: TRBD1; V: TRBV4-3; J: TRBJ1-2; size: once; DNA: TGCGCCAGCAGCCAAAAGACAGGGACCAACTATGGCTACACCTTC; CDR3: CASSQKTGTNYGYTF
D: NA; V: TRBV11-2; J: TRBJ2-1; size: NA; DNA: TGTGCCAGCAGCTCTTTTCTTGGGGCCTTTGGGAATGAGCAGTTCTTC; CDR3: CASSSFLGAFGNEQFF
D: NA; V: TRBV2; J: TRBJ1-2; size: NA; DNA: TGTGCCAGCAGTGAAGGGGGCCATTATGGCTACACCTTC; CDR3: CASSEGGHYGYTF
D: TRBD1; V: TRBV10-1; J: TRBJ2-5; size: once; DNA: TGCGCCAGCAGTGAACAGGGGCAGGAGACCCAGTACTTC; CDR3: CASSEQGQETQYF
D: TRBD1; V: TRBV28; J: TRBJ1-6; size: NA; DNA: TGTGCCAGCAGAACTCACACCGGGACAGGGGCCAATTCACCCCTCCACTTT; CDR3: CASRTHTGTGANSPLHF
D: NA; V: TRBV6-6; J: TRBJ2-1; size: NA; DNA: TGTGCCAGCAGTTACTCGACAGTCTACAATGAGCAGTTCTTC; CDR3: CASSYSTVYNEQFF
D: NA; V: TRBV11-2; J: TRBJ1-2; size: NA; DNA: TGTGCCAGCAGCTTAGATCCAGGGTGGTATGGCTACACCTTC; CDR3: CASSLDPGWYGYTF
D: TRBD1; V: TRBV25-1; J: TRBJ1-2; size: NA; DNA: TGTGCCAGCAGTGAATTTGGTGGCAGGGGGCAAGAACATCCTGGCTACACCTTC; CDR3: CASSEFGGRGQEHPGYTF
D: NA; V: TRBV4-3; J: TRBJ1-1; size: NA; DNA: TGCGCCAGCAGCTTAAGCCCGGGCACTGAAGCTTTCTTT; CDR3: CASSLSPGTEAFF
D: TRBD1; V: TRBV7-2; J: TRBJ1-1; size: NA; DNA: TGTGCCAGCAAGGGACAGATGAACACTGAAGCTTTCTTT; CDR3: CASKGQMNTEAFF
D: NA; V: TRBV19; J: TRBJ1-5; size: NA; DNA: TGTGCCAGTAGTAAGGAAGGCTTTACAGGGAGCAATCAGCCCCAGCATTTT; CDR3: CASSKEGFTGSNQPQHF
D: NA; V: TRBV9; J: TRBJ2-1; size: NA; DNA: TGTGCCAGCAGCGTAGCAAGGGGCAATGAGCAGTTCTTC; CDR3: CASSVARGNEQFF
D: TRBD2; V: TRBV29-1; J: TRBJ2-1; size: NA; DNA: TGCAGCGTGCCAGGACTAGCGGGAGGATTCATCCATGAGCAGTTCTTC; CDR3: CSVPGLAGGFIHEQFF
D: TRBD1; V: TRBV28; J: TRBJ2-1; size: NA; DNA: TGTGCCAGCAGTCGACAGGGACGCAATGAGCAGTTCTTC; CDR3: CASSRQGRNEQFF
D: TRBD1; V: TRBV6-6; J: TRBJ1-2; size: once; DNA: TGTGCCAGCAGTCCGGGGACAGAATATGGCTACACCTTC; CDR3: CASSPGTEYGYTF
D: TRBD1; V: TRBV27; J: TRBJ2-3; size: NA; DNA: TGTGCCAGCAGTTCTAACAGGGGAACAGATACGCAGTATTTT; CDR3: CASSSNRGTDTQYF
D: NA; V: TRBV14; J: TRBJ2-2; size: once; DNA: TGTGCCAGCAGCCAAGAAGAAATGCAGGGTTTCAACGGGGAGCTGTTTTTT; CDR3: CASSQEEMQGFNGELFF
D: NA; V: TRBV7-2; J: TRBJ2-7; size: NA; DNA: TGTGCCAGCAGCTCTATATACGAGCAGTACTTC; CDR3: CASSSIYEQYF
D: NA; V: TRBV24-1; J: TRBJ2-5; size: NA; DNA: TGTGCCACCAGTGACCGGCGGGCTCAAGAGACCCAGTACTTC; CDR3: CATSDRRAQETQYF
D: NA; V: TRBV10-3; J: TRBJ2-2; size: NA; DNA: TGTGCCATCAGTGAGTCACTGGACACCGGGGAGCTGTTTTTT; CDR3: CAISESLDTGELFF
D: TRBD1; V: TRBV28; J: TRBJ1-5; size: NA; DNA: TGTGCCAGCAGCCTCGCAGGGGGTAGCAATCAGCCCCAGCATTTT; CDR3: CASSLAGGSNQPQHF
D: NA; V: TRBV19; J: TRBJ2-1; size: once; DNA: TGTGCCAGTAGCGGGGGTGCCTTTCAGGACCAGTTCTTC; CDR3: CASSGGAFQDQFF
D: TRBD1; V: TRBV11-2; J: TRBJ1-2; size: NA; DNA: TGTGCCAGCAGACCATCGACAGGGGGCGCTAACTATGGCTACACCTTC; CDR3: CASRPSTGGANYGYTF
D: NA; V: TRBV5-4; J: TRBJ2-7; size: NA; DNA: TGTGCCAGCAGCCTTAATACAGGCTACCCGCTAAGGGAGCAGTACTTC; CDR3: CASSLNTGYPLREQYF
D: TRBD2; V: TRBV19; J: TRBJ2-3; size: NA; DNA: TGTGCCAGTACCCCGACTAGCGGGGGGGCGGTAGATACGCAGTATTTT; CDR3: CASTPTSGGAVDTQYF